This T cell receptor beta chain was recorded in a study of shared clonotypes between healthy human individuals. Positive CCR7 selection of CD45RO-negative cells yielded the naive CD8 cells, and terminally differentiated effector memory CD45RA+ cells were excluded. CDR3 size: 15 residues. The V and J ends lost 1 base and 3 bases, in that order; junction bases with no gene match: 6. CDR1 and CDR2 (germline): MNHNS, SASEGT. Study-wide points: The four-donor shared clonotypes exceeded non-shared clonotypes in generation probability, with non-shared ones scoring lower.

Libraries were prepared by immunoSEQ multiplex PCR; TCRdb keeps only in-frame clonotypes and omits some of them. The table includes 760,000 or so clones, roughly 96% detected once. With respect to this clone: The antigen remains unidentified.

The sample was naive CD8+ T cells sorted from blood. The sequence was collected from a man younger than 40 in good health. This chain connects TRBV6-1 to TRBJ2-7; 7 nucleotides line up with TRBD1. The CDR3 loop reads CASSEGLAGGYEQYF. The CDR3 region has the DNA TGTGCCAGCAGTGAAGGGTTGGCAGGGGGCTACGAGCAGTACTTC.